One sample yielded the 23 T cell receptor beta chains listed below, sequenced in a study of T cell responses to AZD1222 COVID-19 vaccine. Method: immunoSEQ multiplex PCR; TCRdb's copy keeps in-frame clones and lacks some. This sample has 100,000 to 150,000 clones, with more than 65% found just once. Sequenced material: peripheral blood, taken 28 days after the second AZD1222 dose. The receptors come from an adult who received the AZD1222 COVID-19 vaccine.

The J gene is TRBJ2-5, the V gene TRBV7-2; perhaps D is TRBD1 or TRBD2 (7 bases each). This CDR3 spans 14 amino acids. The V gene lost 5 bases and the J gene lost 5 bases, with 15 bases spanning the gap. From germline, CDR1 is SGHTA and CDR2 FQGNSA. The CDR3, as DNA: TGTGCCAGCAGCCAGGGGGGGGCGGGTGAGACCCAGTACTTC. Its protein is CASSQGGAGETQYF.

The sample holds one count of this clone. This sequence joins TRBV6-2 or TRBV6-3 and TRBJ1-2; D is ambiguous. The CDR3 extends over 13 amino acids. Per the germline V gene, CDR1 is MNHEY and CDR2 is SVGEGT. Trimming shortened V by 0 bases and J by 2 bases, and 4 bases separated the two germline ends. CDR3 in DNA: TGTGCCAGCAGTTACTCAAAAAACTATGGCTACACCTTC. It translates to CASSYSKNYGYTF.

In this sample, this clone turned up once. The J gene is TRBJ1-4, the V gene TRBV2, with D possibly TRBD1 on 6 matching bases. The V end lost 1 base, the J end lost 7 bases, and 13 bases lay between the germline ends. The CDR3 has 15 residues. Germline loops: CDR1 SNHLY, CDR2 FYNNEI. The CDR3 region is CASSEDGGRPEKLFF. The CDR3 nucleotides read TGTGCCAGCAGTGAAGATGGGGGCAGACCTGAAAAACTGTTTTTT.

The V call is TRBV27, the J call TRBJ1-6; D gene unclear. The CDR3 totals 13 residues. Germline lookup yields CDR1 MNHEY and CDR2 SMNVEV (reference sequence). V lost 3 bases and J lost 11, with 11 bases in between. As DNA, the CDR3 is TGTGCCAGCAGTTTGACCTCTCGGCCACCCCTCCACTTT. Amino acid sequence: CASSLTSRPPLHF.

The chain has TRBV3-1 (or the pseudogene TRBV3-2) and TRBJ1-2; D is uncertain. CDR1 is LGHDT and CDR2 is YNNKEL in the germline V gene (reference sequence). The germline V and J ends were trimmed by 1 base and 4 bases, with 10 bases remaining between them. The CDR3 extends over 14 amino acids. The CDR3 spells CASSQVSHGYGYTF. CDR3 coding DNA: TGTGCCAGCAGCCAAGTGTCACATGGCTATGGCTACACCTTC.

Only a few counts were recorded for this clone. The V gene is TRBV24-1, the J gene TRBJ1-5; D remains ambiguous. V was cut by 6 bases and J by 3 bases, with 11 bases left in between. The V gene's germline CDR1 is KGHDR and CDR2 SFDVKD. The CDR3 is made up of 14 amino acids. CDR3 coding DNA: TGTGCCACCAGTCCTGGAGGTTTCAATCAGCCCCAGCATTTT. Its translation: CATSPGGFNQPQHF.

The rearrangement joins TRBV12-5 to TRBJ2-3; 8 bases are a match to TRBD2. V lost 2 bases and J lost 5; bases outside the gene matches: 9. The germline gives CDR1 LGHNT, CDR2 FRNRAP. The CDR3 sequence is 16 residues long. This CDR3 is CASGLRGGQAGDTQYF. CDR3 DNA sequence: TGTGCTAGTGGTTTGCGGGGGGGCCAGGCTGGAGATACGCAGTATTTT. Looking up the rest from reference TRBV12-5 and TRBJ2-3 gives the full variable domain: DARVTQTPRHKVTEMGQEVTMRCQPILGHNTVFWYRQTMMQGLELLAYFRNRAPLDDSGMPKDRFSAEMPDATLATLKIQPSEPRDSAVYFCASGLRGGQAGDTQYFGPGTRLTVL.

The genes are TRBV28 and TRBJ1-2; tentatively, D is TRBD1 (5 bases). The CDR3 extends over 14 amino acids. CDR1 and CDR2 (germline): MDHEN, SYDVKM. The V end was cut by 6 bases, the J end by 2 bases, with 13 bases between. In DNA form, the CDR3 reads TGTGCCAGCAGCTCGCTTGGGGGGAACTATGGCTACACCTTC. Its translation: CASSSLGGNYGYTF.

Only a few counts were recorded for this clone. V is TRBV9 and J is TRBJ2-7; no clear D. V was trimmed by 4 bases and J by 2 bases, leaving 13 bases between them. Looked up from germline, CDR1 is SGDLS and CDR2 is YYNGEE. The length of the CDR3 is 14 residues. The chain's CDR3 is CASSLTLHPYEQYF. As DNA, the CDR3 is TGTGCCAGCAGCTTGACACTACATCCCTACGAGCAGTACTTC. Combining the CDR3 with reference TRBV9 and TRBJ2-7 gives the whole variable domain DSGVTQTPKHLITATGQRVTLRCSPRSGDLSVYWYQQSLDQGLQFLIQYYNGEERAKGNILERFSAQQFPDLHSELNLSSLELGDSALYFCASSLTLHPYEQYFGPGTRLTVT.

The chain uses TRBV28 and TRBJ1-2; D not certain. The V end was cut by 5 bases, the J end by 4 bases, with 14 bases between. This CDR3 is 14 amino acids long. CDR1 is MDHEN and CDR2 is SYDVKM in the germline V gene. CDR3 amino acids: CASSVSRAGYGYTF. CDR3 nucleotide sequence: TGTGCCAGCAGTGTCAGTAGGGCTGGCTATGGCTACACCTTC.

The count of this clone is one. The chain carries TRBV19 and TRBJ2-7; 8 bases line up with TRBD1. CDR1 is LNHDA and CDR2 is SQIVND in the germline V gene (reference sequence). V dropped 7 bases and J dropped 0; count of bases not matched to a gene: 11. This CDR3 contains 16 residues. CDR3 sequence: CASTRGTGSSSYEQYF. The CDR3 DNA sequence: TGTGCCAGTACCCGGGGGACAGGAAGCTCCTCCTACGAGCAGTACTTC.

In this sample, this clone turned up once. The rearrangement uses TRBV7-2 and TRBJ2-2; D call uncertain. V lost 3 bases, J lost 7 bases, and 6 bases lay in between. This CDR3 region has 12 residues. The germline V gene has CDR1 SGHTA and CDR2 FQGNSA. The CDR3 spells CASSFSVGELFF. The CDR3 nucleotides are TGTGCCAGCAGCTTCAGTGTCGGGGAGCTGTTTTTT. Full variable domain (outside the CDR3, taken from reference TRBV7-2 and TRBJ2-2): GAGVSQSPSNKVTEKGKDVELRCDPISGHTALYWYRQSLGQGLEFLIYFQGNSAPDKSGLPSDRFSAERTGGSVSTLTIQRTQQEDSAVYLCASSFSVGELFFGEGSRLTVL.

In this sample, this clone turned up once. The genes are TRBV5-6 and TRBJ1-1, with D hard to call. Germline CDR1 and CDR2: SGHDT and YYEEEE. V was pared by 4 bases and J by 0 bases, with 16 bases between. The CDR3 spans 16 residues. The CDR3 sequence is CASSQNGGVLNTEAFF. The CDR3 DNA sequence: TGTGCCAGCAGCCAAAACGGCGGGGTCCTGAACACTGAAGCTTTCTTT.

J is TRBJ2-7 and V is TRBV18, with 7 bases that match TRBD1. This CDR3 contains 16 residues. V dropped 4 bases and J dropped 1; count of bases not matched to a gene: 10. Germline CDR1 KGHSH, CDR2 LQKENI. CDR3 nucleotides: TGTGCCAGCTCACAGGGACAGCCATCAAATTCCTACGAGCAGTACTTC. Translation gives CASSQGQPSNSYEQYF.

This chain joins TRBV11-3 and TRBJ2-2; 9 bases fit TRBD1. Per the germline V gene, CDR1 is SGHNT and CDR2 is YENEEA. J lost 3 bases, V lost 5 bases, and 4 bases had no gene match. This CDR3 has 15 amino acids. The CDR3 bases are TGTGCCAGCAGCCTGGACAGGGGAGACACCGGGGAGCTGTTTTTT. Its protein is CASSLDRGDTGELFF.

The rearrangement uses TRBV11-2 and TRBJ1-1; perhaps TRBD1 as D (5 bases). Germline CDR1 and CDR2: SGHAT and FQNNGV. V was cut by 5 bases and J by 0 bases, with 10 bases left in between. The CDR3 is made up of 14 amino acids. The CDR3 is CASSPGIMNTEAFF. The CDR3 bases are TGTGCCAGCAGCCCAGGGATCATGAACACTGAAGCTTTCTTT.

V is TRBV29-1 and J is TRBJ1-2; no definite D call. CDR1 and CDR2 (germline): SQVTM, ANQGSEA. The CDR3 is made up of 13 amino acids. V gave up 4 bases and J gave up 8 bases, with 17 bases separating them. The CDR3 here is CSVGGLGIGGYTF. The CDR3 DNA sequence: TGCAGCGTTGGAGGACTGGGGATTGGAGGCTACACCTTC.

The chain couples TRBV28 to TRBJ2-3, with 7 nucleotides matching TRBD2. The CDR3 runs to 15 residues. CDR1 MDHEN and CDR2 SYDVKM come from the germline V gene. V lost 6 bases and J lost 1; bases outside the gene matches: 7. CDR3 nucleotide sequence: TGTGCCAGCAGACTGGGAGGGGCTGGCACAGATACGCAGTATTTT. Translating it yields CASRLGGAGTDTQYF.

V gene TRBV5-4 combines with J gene TRBJ2-1; maybe TRBD2 (5 bases). The germline V gene encodes CDR1 SGHNT and CDR2 YYREEE (reference sequence). This CDR3 spans 18 amino acids. V lost 6 bases and J 0 bases, leaving 22 bases between the germline ends. CDR3 amino acids: CASNPPGTPLSSYNEQFF. In nucleotides, the CDR3 is TGTGCCAGCAACCCACCGGGAACCCCTCTTAGCTCCTACAATGAGCAGTTCTTC.

V usage is TRBV19 and J usage is TRBJ1-2, with TRBD1 as a possible D gene (5 bases). Germline CDR1 reads LNHDA; CDR2 reads SQIVND (reference sequence). CDR3 length equals 17 residues. Between the trimmed V and J ends, which lost 3 bases and 2 bases, there was a span of 19 bases. The CDR3 coding sequence is TGTGCCAGTAGTATGCTTACCGGGGCAGCCGAAAACTATGGCTACACCTTC. It specifies CASSMLTGAAENYGYTF.

CDR3 amino acids: CASSPGQESYGYTF. The CDR3 coding sequence is TGTGCCAGCAGCCCGGGACAGGAGAGCTATGGCTACACCTTC. This chain uses TRBV7-9 with TRBJ1-2, with 8 bases matching TRBD1. The CDR3 has 14 amino acids. CDR1 and CDR2 from the germline V gene are SEHNR and FQNEAQ (reference sequence). V was pared by 5 bases and J by 4 bases, with 6 bases of the junction left unmatched.

The chain uses TRBV20-1 and TRBJ2-7, with TRBD2 matching over 8 bases. The J segment lost 2 bases and the V segment lost 3 bases, leaving 6 bases of the junction unmatched. Germline CDR1 is DFQATT and CDR2 is SNEGSKA (reference sequence). The CDR3 sequence is 14 residues long. CDR3 protein: CSASIQRGTYEQYF. The CDR3 DNA reads as TGCAGTGCTAGTATCCAGCGGGGGACCTACGAGCAGTACTTC.

This clone was counted once. V gene TRBV6-5 combines with J gene TRBJ1-2; TRBD1 might be the D (6 bases). The germline V gene has CDR1 MNHEY and CDR2 SVGAGI. V lost 6 bases and J lost 2, with 16 bases in between. This CDR3 contains 15 residues. The CDR3 loop reads CASRGGQGINYGYTF. In DNA form, the CDR3 reads TGTGCCAGCAGGGGTGGGCAGGGGATCAACTATGGCTACACCTTC.